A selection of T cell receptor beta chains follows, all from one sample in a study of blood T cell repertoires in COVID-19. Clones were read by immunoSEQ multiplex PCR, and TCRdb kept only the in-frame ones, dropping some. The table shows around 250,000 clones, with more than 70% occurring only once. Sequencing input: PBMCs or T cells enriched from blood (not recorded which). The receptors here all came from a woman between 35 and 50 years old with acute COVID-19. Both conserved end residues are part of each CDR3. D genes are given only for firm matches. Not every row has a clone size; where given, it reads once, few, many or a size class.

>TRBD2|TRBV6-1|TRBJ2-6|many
CASSGLAGSGANVLTF
TGTGCCAGCAGTGGACTAGCGGGCTCTGGGGCCAACGTCCTGACTTTC
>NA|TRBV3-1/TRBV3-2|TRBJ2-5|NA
CASSLLGSVQTQYF
TGTGCCAGCAGCCTCCTAGGTTCCGTGCAGACCCAGTACTTC
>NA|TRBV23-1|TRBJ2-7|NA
CASSPIKTNGEYEQYF
TGCGCCAGCAGTCCCATCAAGACGAACGGGGAGTACGAGCAGTACTTC
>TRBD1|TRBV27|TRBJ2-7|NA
CASSPATGGYEQYF
TGTGCCAGCAGTCCCGCGACAGGGGGCTACGAGCAGTACTTC
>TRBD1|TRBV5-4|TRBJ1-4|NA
CASSPTGGSEEKLFF
TGTGCCAGCAGCCCGACAGGGGGCTCGGAGGAAAAACTGTTTTTT
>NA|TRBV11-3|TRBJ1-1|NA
CASTDTLNTEAFF
TGTGCCAGCACTGACACTTTGAACACTGAAGCTTTCTTT
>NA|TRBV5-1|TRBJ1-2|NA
CASSLEQGPYGYTF
TGCGCCAGCAGCTTGGAGCAGGGCCCCTATGGCTACACCTTC
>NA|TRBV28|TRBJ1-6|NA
CASSINPRYNSPLHF
TGTGCCAGCAGTATAAATCCTAGGTATAATTCACCCCTCCACTTT
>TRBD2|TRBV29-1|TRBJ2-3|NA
CSASGTSGTDTQYF
TGCAGCGCCTCCGGGACTAGCGGCACAGATACGCAGTATTTT
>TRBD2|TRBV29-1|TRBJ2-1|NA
CSVEDFDGRGADEQFF
TGCAGCGTTGAAGATTTTGACGGGAGGGGCGCGGATGAGCAGTTCTTC
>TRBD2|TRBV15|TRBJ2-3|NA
CATSRGLAGEMDTQYF
TGTGCCACCAGCAGAGGACTAGCGGGAGAGATGGATACGCAGTATTTT
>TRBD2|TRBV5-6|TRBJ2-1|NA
CASSFFPGLAGSDEQFF
TGTGCCAGCAGCTTTTTCCCGGGACTAGCGGGATCAGATGAGCAGTTCTTC
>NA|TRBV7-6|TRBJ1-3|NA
CASSFDMESSGNTIYF
TGTGCCAGCAGCTTCGATATGGAGAGCTCTGGAAACACCATATATTTT
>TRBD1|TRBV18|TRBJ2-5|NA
CASSPLPLTGATIQETQYF
TGTGCCAGCTCACCACTACCGCTGACAGGGGCCACCATCCAAGAGACCCAGTACTTC
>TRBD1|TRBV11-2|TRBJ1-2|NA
CASSGTGAYGYTF
TGTGCCAGCAGCGGGACAGGGGCCTATGGCTACACCTTC
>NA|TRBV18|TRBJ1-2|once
CASSPPTESYGYTF
TGTGCCAGCTCACCGCCGACAGAGTCCTATGGCTACACCTTC
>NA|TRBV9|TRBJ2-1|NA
CASSVVAGNNEQFF
TGTGCCAGCAGCGTAGTGGCGGGAAACAATGAGCAGTTCTTC
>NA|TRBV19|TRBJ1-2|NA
CASRDSNYGYTF
TGTGCCAGTAGGGACAGCAACTATGGCTACACCTTC
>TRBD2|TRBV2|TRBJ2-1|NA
CASKGLAGGRQFF
TGTGCCAGCAAGGGACTAGCGGGAGGTAGGCAGTTCTTC
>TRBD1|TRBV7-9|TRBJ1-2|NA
CASSGDRGLSYGYTF
TGTGCCAGCAGCGGCGACAGGGGGCTAAGCTATGGCTACACCTTC
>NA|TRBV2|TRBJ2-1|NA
CASNAADNEQFF
TGTGCCAGCAACGCAGCGGACAATGAGCAGTTCTTC
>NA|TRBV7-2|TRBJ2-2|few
CASSPPGAWGGELFF
TGTGCCAGCAGTCCCCCGGGAGCATGGGGCGGGGAGCTGTTTTTT
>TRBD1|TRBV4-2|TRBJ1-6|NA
CASSRGRAGQPNSPLHF
TGTGCCAGCAGCCGGGGCCGCGCGGGACAGCCAAATTCACCCCTCCACTTT
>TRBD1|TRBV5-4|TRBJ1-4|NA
CASSFGQGPTNEKLFF
TGTGCCAGCAGCTTTGGACAGGGACCAACTAATGAAAAACTGTTTTTT
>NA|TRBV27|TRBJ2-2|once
CASSFFPSNTGELFF
TGTGCCAGCAGTTTTTTCCCATCGAACACCGGGGAGCTGTTTTTT
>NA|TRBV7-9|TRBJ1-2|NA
CASSSRRQGMHGYTF
TGTGCCAGCAGCTCTCGTCGGCAGGGGATGCACGGCTACACCTTC
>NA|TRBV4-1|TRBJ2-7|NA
CASSQDTRGREQYF
TGCGCCAGCAGCCAAGATACTAGAGGGCGCGAGCAGTACTTC
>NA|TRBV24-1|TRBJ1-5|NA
CATSDYRGDINQPQHF
TGTGCCACCAGTGACTATAGAGGAGATATAAATCAGCCCCAGCATTTT
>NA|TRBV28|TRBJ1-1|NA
CASSDSQNTEAFF
TGTGCCAGCAGTGACTCACAGAACACTGAAGCTTTCTTT
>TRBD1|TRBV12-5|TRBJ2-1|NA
CASGLTTGGQGEQFF
TGTGCTAGTGGTTTGACAACAGGGGGGCAGGGGGAGCAGTTCTTC
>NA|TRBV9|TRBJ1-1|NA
CASSPGSGKDTEAFF
TGTGCCAGCAGCCCCGGATCCGGGAAGGACACTGAAGCTTTCTTT
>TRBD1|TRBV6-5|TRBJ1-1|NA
CASSYTGERTEAFF
TGTGCCAGCAGTTACACAGGGGAGAGGACTGAAGCTTTCTTT
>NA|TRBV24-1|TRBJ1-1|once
CATSDPTDKNTEAFF
TGTGCCACCAGTGACCCCACGGACAAGAACACTGAAGCTTTCTTT
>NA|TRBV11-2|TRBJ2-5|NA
CASSSMGRGVNQETQYF
TGTGCCAGCAGCTCAATGGGGAGGGGGGTCAACCAAGAGACCCAGTACTTC
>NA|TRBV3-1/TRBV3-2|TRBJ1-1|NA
CASSQAGMNTEAFF
TGTGCCAGCAGCCAAGCCGGTATGAACACTGAAGCTTTCTTT
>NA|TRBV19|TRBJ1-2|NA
CASSMRREGGYTF
TGTGCCAGTAGTATGAGGAGGGAAGGGGGCTACACCTTC
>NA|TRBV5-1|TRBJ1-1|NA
CASSLERQAFF
TGCGCCAGCAGCTTGGAGAGGCAAGCTTTCTTT
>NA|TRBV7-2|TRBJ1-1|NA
CASSLLQGGTEAFF
TGTGCCAGCAGCTTACTTCAGGGAGGGACTGAAGCTTTCTTT
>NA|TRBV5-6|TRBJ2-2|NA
CASSTSAGELFF
TGTGCCAGCAGCACTAGTGCCGGGGAGCTGTTTTTT
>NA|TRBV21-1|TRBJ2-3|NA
CASSKDRCARLAGISGRTDTQYF
TGTGCCAGCAGCAAAGATCGGTGCGCAAGACTAGCGGGAATTAGTGGCCGCACAGATACGCAGTATTTT
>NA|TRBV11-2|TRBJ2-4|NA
CASSLYSGSGAKNIQYF
TGTGCCAGCAGCTTGTACTCCGGGAGTGGCGCCAAAAACATTCAGTACTTC
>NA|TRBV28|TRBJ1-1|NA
CASSLRVTEAFF
TGTGCCAGCAGCTTGAGAGTCACTGAAGCTTTCTTT
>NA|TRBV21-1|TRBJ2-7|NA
CASSKEADTPYEQYF
TGTGCCAGCAGCAAAGAGGCCGACACCCCCTACGAGCAGTACTTC
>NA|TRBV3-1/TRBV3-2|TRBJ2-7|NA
CASSQDSAAPYEQYF
TGTGCCAGCAGCCAAGATTCAGCGGCACCCTACGAGCAGTACTTC
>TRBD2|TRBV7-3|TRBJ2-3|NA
CASSLTPSSGSVDTQYF
TGTGCCAGCAGCTTAACGCCCTCTAGCGGGAGTGTAGATACGCAGTATTTT
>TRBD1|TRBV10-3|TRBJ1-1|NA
CAIKGASMNTEAFF
TGTGCCATCAAGGGGGCGTCCATGAACACTGAAGCTTTCTTT
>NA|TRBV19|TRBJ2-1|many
CASSIAQEVQFF
TGTGCCAGTAGTATTGCCCAAGAGGTGCAGTTCTTC
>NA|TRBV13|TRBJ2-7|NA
CASSLRQPVYEQYF
TGTGCCAGCAGCCTGCGGCAGCCGGTCTACGAGCAGTACTTC
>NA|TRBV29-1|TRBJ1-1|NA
CSVQRSGMNTEAFF
TGCAGCGTTCAAAGGAGTGGAATGAACACTGAAGCTTTCTTT
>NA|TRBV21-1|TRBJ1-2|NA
CASSLGLGGYTF
TGTGCCAGCAGCCTAGGACTTGGTGGCTACACCTTC
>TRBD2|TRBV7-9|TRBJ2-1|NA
CASSFGGQREVRGNEQFF
TGTGCCAGCAGCTTCGGTGGCCAGCGGGAGGTGAGGGGCAATGAGCAGTTCTTC
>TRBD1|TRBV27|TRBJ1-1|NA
CASSSGTGGGTEAFF
TGTGCCAGCAGTTCAGGAACAGGGGGAGGAACTGAAGCTTTCTTT
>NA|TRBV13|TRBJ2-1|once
CASSSEQQNEQFF
TGTGCCAGCAGCTCCGAACAGCAAAATGAGCAGTTCTTC
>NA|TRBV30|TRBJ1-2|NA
CAWSVVQGRSYTF
TGTGCCTGGAGTGTAGTCCAGGGTAGGAGCTACACCTTC
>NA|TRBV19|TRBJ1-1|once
CASSIQGAGTEAFF
TGTGCCAGTAGTATACAAGGGGCCGGGACTGAAGCTTTCTTT
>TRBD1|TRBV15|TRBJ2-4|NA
CATSSRTGGKNIQYF
TGTGCCACCAGCAGTAGGACAGGGGGCAAAAACATTCAGTACTTC
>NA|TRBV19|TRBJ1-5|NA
CASNPSGNQPQHF
TGTGCCAGTAACCCAAGCGGCAATCAGCCCCAGCATTTT